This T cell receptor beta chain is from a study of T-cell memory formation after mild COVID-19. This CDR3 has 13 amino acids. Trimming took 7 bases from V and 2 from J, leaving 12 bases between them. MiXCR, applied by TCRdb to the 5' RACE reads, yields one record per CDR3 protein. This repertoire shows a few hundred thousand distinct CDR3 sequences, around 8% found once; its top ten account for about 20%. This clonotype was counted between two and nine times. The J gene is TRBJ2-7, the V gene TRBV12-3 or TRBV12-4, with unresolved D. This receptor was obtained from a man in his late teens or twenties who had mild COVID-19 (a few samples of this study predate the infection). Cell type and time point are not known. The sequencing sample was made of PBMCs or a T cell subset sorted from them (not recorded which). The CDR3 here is CASTRDGAYEQYF. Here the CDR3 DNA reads TGTGCCAGCACAAGGGATGGTGCCTACGAGCAGTACTTC.